This is a list of T cell receptor beta chains from one sample in a study of CD8 T cells in Susac syndrome. TCRdb redid the calling of the immunoSEQ multiplex PCR reads with MiXCR, one entry per CDR3 protein. Of 100,000 to 150,000 distinct CDR3 sequences in the sample, over 85% are singletons; the top ten hold roughly 0.31%. Input material: CD8+ T cells from PBMCs. These TCRs come from a human donor with multiple sclerosis. The CDR3 runs from the conserved cysteine through the conserved F or W. A D gene is named only where the DNA matches it firmly. Clone size, where shown, is once, few, many, or a class for clones that have expanded.

j_gene: TRBJ2-7; abundance: .; d_gene: TRBD1; v_gene: TRBV30; CDR3aa: CAWATGQGMYEQYF; CDR3nt: TGTGCCTGGGCCACGGGACAGGGAATGTACGAGCAGTACTTC
j_gene: TRBJ1-1; abundance: .; d_gene: .; v_gene: TRBV20-1; CDR3aa: CSARDGWNTEAFF; CDR3nt: TGCAGTGCTAGAGATGGGTGGAACACTGAAGCTTTCTTT
j_gene: TRBJ1-5; abundance: .; d_gene: TRBD1; v_gene: TRBV25-1; CDR3aa: CASSVGQGSNQPQHF; CDR3nt: TGTGCCAGCAGTGTGGGACAGGGGAGCAATCAGCCCCAGCATTTT
j_gene: TRBJ2-6; abundance: .; d_gene: .; v_gene: TRBV1; CDR3aa: CTSSQAHPEGEGANVLTF; CDR3nt: TGCACCAGCAGCCAAGCCCACCCGGAGGGAGAAGGGGCCAACGTCCTGACTTTC
j_gene: TRBJ2-1; abundance: once; d_gene: TRBD2; v_gene: TRBV7-6; CDR3aa: CASSRRLATNPSSYNEQFF; CDR3nt: TGTGCCAGCAGCCGACGACTAGCGACGAACCCGAGCTCCTACAATGAGCAGTTCTTC
j_gene: TRBJ1-2; abundance: .; d_gene: .; v_gene: TRBV9; CDR3aa: CASSPPDYEGEDGYTF; CDR3nt: TGTGCCAGCAGCCCCCCTGACTACGAGGGGGAGGATGGCTACACCTTC
j_gene: TRBJ2-5; abundance: .; d_gene: TRBD1; v_gene: TRBV24-1; CDR3aa: CATSHAAGGRETQYF; CDR3nt: TGTGCCACCAGTCATGCTGCAGGGGGCAGAGAGACCCAGTACTTC
j_gene: TRBJ2-2; abundance: .; d_gene: .; v_gene: TRBV7-9; CDR3aa: CASTLGGRQELFF; CDR3nt: TGTGCCAGCACCCTAGGGGGGCGACAAGAGCTGTTTTTT
j_gene: TRBJ1-2; abundance: .; d_gene: TRBD1; v_gene: TRBV5-1; CDR3aa: CASSLDRTGESSGYTF; CDR3nt: TGCGCCAGCAGCTTGGATAGGACAGGGGAATCGAGTGGCTACACCTTC
j_gene: TRBJ2-5; abundance: .; d_gene: .; v_gene: TRBV29-1; CDR3aa: CSAGAREQETQYF; CDR3nt: TGCAGCGCGGGAGCCAGGGAACAAGAGACCCAGTACTTC
j_gene: TRBJ1-5; abundance: .; d_gene: .; v_gene: TRBV6-5; CDR3aa: CASSYSLGSTQHF; CDR3nt: TGTGCCAGCAGTTACTCGTTGGGGTCGACCCAGCATTTT
j_gene: TRBJ2-5; abundance: once; d_gene: .; v_gene: TRBV7-8; CDR3aa: CASSLEPSWGETQYF; CDR3nt: TGTGCCAGCAGCTTAGAACCTTCATGGGGGGAGACCCAGTACTTC
j_gene: TRBJ1-1; abundance: .; d_gene: TRBD1; v_gene: TRBV29-1; CDR3aa: CSAHWDSNTEAFF; CDR3nt: TGCAGCGCCCACTGGGACAGCAACACTGAAGCTTTCTTT
j_gene: TRBJ1-1; abundance: .; d_gene: .; v_gene: TRBV12-3/TRBV12-4; CDR3aa: CASSLDGDIFF; CDR3nt: TGTGCCAGCAGTTTAGATGGGGACATTTTCTTT
j_gene: TRBJ2-5; abundance: .; d_gene: .; v_gene: TRBV6-2/TRBV6-3; CDR3aa: CASSYPLGRNVEYQETQYF; CDR3nt: TGTGCCAGCAGTTACCCCCTCGGACGGAATGTGGAATACCAAGAGACCCAGTACTTC
j_gene: TRBJ2-7; abundance: .; d_gene: .; v_gene: TRBV14; CDR3aa: CASSQGFAQYF; CDR3nt: TGTGCCAGCAGCCAAGGGTTCGCGCAGTACTTC
j_gene: TRBJ2-1; abundance: .; d_gene: TRBD2; v_gene: TRBV5-6; CDR3aa: CASSLEGTSGRRDEQFF; CDR3nt: TGTGCCAGCAGCTTGGAGGGGACTAGCGGGAGGAGGGATGAGCAGTTCTTC
j_gene: TRBJ2-7; abundance: .; d_gene: TRBD1; v_gene: TRBV28; CDR3aa: CASSFRDRGIYEQYF; CDR3nt: TGTGCCAGCAGTTTCCGGGACAGGGGGATATACGAGCAGTACTTC
j_gene: TRBJ1-6; abundance: .; d_gene: TRBD1; v_gene: TRBV7-9; CDR3aa: CASSIDRDALHF; CDR3nt: TGTGCCAGCAGCATCGACAGGGATGCCCTCCACTTT
j_gene: TRBJ2-2; abundance: .; d_gene: .; v_gene: TRBV27; CDR3aa: CASSLLPYTGELFF; CDR3nt: TGTGCCAGCAGTTTATTACCGTACACCGGGGAGCTGTTTTTT
j_gene: TRBJ1-2; abundance: .; d_gene: .; v_gene: TRBV24-1; CDR3aa: CATSDPKTGRHGYTF; CDR3nt: TGTGCCACCAGTGATCCTAAGACGGGGAGGCATGGCTACACCTTC
j_gene: TRBJ1-6; abundance: .; d_gene: TRBD1; v_gene: TRBV19; CDR3aa: CASSVTGVSYNSPLHF; CDR3nt: TGTGCCAGTAGCGTGACAGGGGTTTCCTATAATTCACCCCTCCACTTT
j_gene: TRBJ2-3; abundance: .; d_gene: TRBD2; v_gene: TRBV10-3; CDR3aa: CAIIDTSGTSGGTDTQYF; CDR3nt: TGTGCCATCATCGACACCTCCGGGACTAGCGGGGGCACAGATACGCAGTATTTT
j_gene: TRBJ1-5; abundance: .; d_gene: TRBD1; v_gene: TRBV20-1; CDR3aa: CRQGQGPRQPQHF; CDR3nt: TGCAGACAGGGACAGGGCCCTCGTCAGCCCCAGCATTTT